This TCR beta chain was retrieved from a study of T cell responses to AZD1222 COVID-19 vaccine. Study observations and caveats: Nearly half of spike-specific TCRs reportedly target unmutated variant regions. A rise in Spike-specific TCR breadth and depth followed two AZD1222 doses. The donor group comprised mostly white British people and more females; the analysis possibly underestimated clonal diversity. Researchers took repertoire samples only after the peak T cell response had come.

Notes on this clone: Its antigen is not known.

Sequencing was performed with immunoSEQ multiplex PCR; in TCRdb, only in-frame clones are kept and a portion is missing. The sample holds around 120,000 clones, about 91% seen once. Unmatched junction bases numbered 5, after V lost 2 bases and J lost 4 bases. The CDR3 runs to 15 residues. Germline V gives CDR1 MGHRA, CDR2 YSYEKL. Material: peripheral blood, obtained on day 0 of AZD1222 vaccination. V and J are TRBV4-1 and TRBJ1-5; 7 bases are a match to TRBD1. The TCR comes from an adult in good health. CDR3 DNA sequence: TGCGCCAGCAGCCAAACCGGGACAGAGAATCAGCCCCAGCATTTT. Its translation: CASSQTGTENQPQHF.